The clone carrying this TCR beta chain was counted ten times or more. This sample stems from a study of T-cell memory formation after mild COVID-19. A single record per CDR3 protein comes from TCRdb applying MiXCR to the 5' RACE reads. The table lists a few hundred thousand distinct CDR3 sequences, 15% to 20% of them singletons. This TCR derives from a man between 18 and 29 years old who had mild COVID-19 (a few samples of this study predate the infection). Cell type and time point are not known. Sequenced material: PBMCs or a T cell subset sorted from them (not recorded which).

Written as DNA, the CDR3 is TGTGCCAGCAGTTCCTTAACGGGGGGGGCGGACTATGGCTACACCTTC. It translates to CASSSLTGGADYGYTF. V and J are TRBV28 and TRBJ1-2; a weak D match, TRBD1 (6 bases). Trimming stripped 4 bases from V and 3 bases from J, with 18 bases between. Germline V gene lookup returns CDR1 MDHEN and CDR2 SYDVKM. This CDR3 is 16 amino acids long.